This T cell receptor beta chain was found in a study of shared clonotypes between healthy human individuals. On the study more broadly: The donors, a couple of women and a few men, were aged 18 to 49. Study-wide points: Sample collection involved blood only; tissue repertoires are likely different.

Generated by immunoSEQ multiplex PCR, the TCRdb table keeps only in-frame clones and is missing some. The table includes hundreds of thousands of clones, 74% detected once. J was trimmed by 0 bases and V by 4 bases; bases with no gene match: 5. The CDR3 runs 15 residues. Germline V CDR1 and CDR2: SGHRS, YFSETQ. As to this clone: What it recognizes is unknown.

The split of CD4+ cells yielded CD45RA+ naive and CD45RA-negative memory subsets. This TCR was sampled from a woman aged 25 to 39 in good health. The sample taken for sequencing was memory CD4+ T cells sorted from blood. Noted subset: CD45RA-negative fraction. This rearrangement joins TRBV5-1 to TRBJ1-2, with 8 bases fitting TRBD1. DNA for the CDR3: TGCGCCAGCAGCAGGACAGGGAGTACTAACTATGGCTACACCTTC. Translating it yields CASSRTGSTNYGYTF.